What follows are 7 T cell receptor beta chains derived from one specimen sequenced in a study of T-cell reconstitution after alpha-beta-depleted transplantation in children. Preparation of the TCRbeta library was carried out with unique molecular identifiers. One entry per CDR3 protein results from TCRdb running MiXCR on the PCR reads. The sample yields hundreds of thousands of distinct CDR3 sequences, roughly 15% seen once. Sequenced here: PBMCs, mostly from graft donor cells, sampled 360 days after TCRalphabeta/CD19-depleted stem cell transplant. The source of these receptors is a male patient aged 2 to 9 who had a stem cell transplant for acute lymphoblastic leukemia, so the T cells may come from the graft donor.

The chain links TRBV5-1 to TRBJ2-3; no definite D call. The germline V and J ends were trimmed by 0 bases and 0 bases, with 5 bases remaining between them. CDR1 is SGHRS and CDR2 is YFSETQ in the germline V gene. The CDR3 is made up of 14 amino acids. This CDR3 is CASSLELSTDTQYF. The CDR3 region has the DNA TGCGCCAGCAGCTTGGAACTTAGCACAGATACGCAGTATTTT.

This clonotype occurred a few times. V gene TRBV7-8 combines with J gene TRBJ1-5; TRBD1 aligns across 9 bases. CDR3 size: 13 residues. Looked up from germline, CDR1 is SGHVS and CDR2 is FQNEAQ. The ends lost 11 bases at V and 5 bases at J; junction bases unmatched: 7. CDR3 sequence reads: CADGTGSDQPQHF. CDR3 DNA: TGTGCCGATGGGACAGGGTCCGATCAGCCCCAGCATTTT.

This rearrangement joins TRBV10-3 to TRBJ2-5; 7 bases match TRBD1. Trimming at V came to 6 bases and at J to 2 bases, leaving 6 bases not matched to a gene. Germline V gives CDR1 ENHRY, CDR2 SYGVKD. The CDR3 extends over 14 amino acids. The CDR3 DNA sequence: TGTGCCATCAGGGTAGGGACAGCACAAGAGACCCAGTACTTC. The encoded protein is CAIRVGTAQETQYF.

The chain uses TRBV28 and TRBJ1-4; D uncertain. Trimming cost V 3 bases and J 13 bases, with 9 bases left between them. Germline values: CDR1 MDHEN, CDR2 SYDVKM. The CDR3 has 11 amino acids. The CDR3 protein is CASSLLGGLFF. In DNA, the CDR3 is TGTGCCAGCAGTTTGTTAGGAGGACTGTTTTTT.

The chain is built from TRBV10-3 and TRBJ2-4, with D perhaps TRBD1 (6 bases). The CDR3 is 15 residues long. CDR1 and CDR2 (germline): ENHRY, SYGVKD. The V end was cut by 4 bases, the J end by 3 bases, with 13 bases between. The CDR3 sequence: CAISGVGAGKNIQYF. CDR3 coding DNA: TGTGCCATCAGTGGAGTGGGGGCGGGCAAAAACATTCAGTACTTC.

This clonotype was observed a handful of times. The rearrangement uses TRBV11-1 and TRBJ2-2; a weak D match, TRBD1 (6 bases). The V end was cut by 2 bases, the J end by 0 bases, with 16 bases between. Germline V gene lookup returns CDR1 SGHAT and CDR2 FQDESV (reference sequence). This CDR3 contains 18 residues. The CDR3 region has the DNA TGTGCCAGCAGCTTAAAGGACAGCCGAGAAGCGAACACCGGGGAGCTGTTTTTT. Translating it yields CASSLKDSREANTGELFF.

The chain combines TRBV2 with TRBJ2-7; D unresolved. Germline CDR1 and CDR2: SNHLY and FYNNEI. Trimming took off 3 bases at V and 0 bases at J, with 3 bases between the two ends. CDR3 length equals 12 residues. The CDR3 nucleotides are TGTGCCAGCAGTGACAACTCCTACGAGCAGTACTTC. Its translation: CASSDNSYEQYF.